Each of the 9 T cell receptor beta chains below was sequenced from the same sample in a study of breast tumors, draining lymph nodes, adjacent tissues. TCRdb re-called the multiplex PCR reads with MiXCR, one entry per CDR3 protein. Of roughly 86,000 distinct CDR3 sequences listed, approximately 19% are singletons. Axillary draining lymph nodes of breast cancer patients supplied the node samples. Sequencing was done on a sample of axillary lymph node tissue. These receptors came from a female donor with breast cancer. Some clones in this sample may be carry-over from other donors' samples.

This clonotype was recorded many times. V is TRBV25-1 and J is TRBJ1-2; no reliable D call. Trimming took 0 bases from V and 4 from J, leaving 12 bases between them. The V gene's germline CDR1 is MGHDK and CDR2 SYGVNS. This CDR3 is built from 15 residues. Here the CDR3 reads CASSEYGRGGYGYTF. The CDR3 coding sequence is TGTGCCAGCAGTGAATATGGTCGGGGAGGCTATGGCTACACCTTC.

This clonotype was detected ten times or more. V is TRBV5-4 and J is TRBJ2-7, with D perhaps TRBD2 (6 bases). Trimming removed 4 bases at V and 3 bases at J, with 14 bases between. Per the germline V gene, CDR1 is SGHNT and CDR2 is YYREEE (reference sequence). The CDR3 spans 14 residues. CDR3: CASSQEMRDYEQYF. As DNA, the CDR3 is TGTGCCAGCAGCCAAGAAATGCGGGACTACGAGCAGTACTTC. The full variable domain, in which reference TRBV5-4 and TRBJ2-7 provide the parts outside the CDR3, is ETGVTQSPTHLIKTRGQQVTLRCSSQSGHNTVSWYQQALGQGPQFIFQYYREEENGRGNFPPRFSGLQFPNYSSELNVNALELDDSALYLCASSQEMRDYEQYFGPGTRLTVT.

This clonotype was detected many times. V is TRBV10-3 and J is TRBJ1-4, with TRBD1 identical over 8 bases. This CDR3 has 15 amino acids. In germline, CDR1 is ENHRY, CDR2 SYGVKD. Trimming took 6 bases from V and 3 from J; bases not matched to a gene: 6. The CDR3 is CAIRGTGGANEKLFF. The CDR3 region has the DNA TGTGCCATCAGGGGAACAGGGGGTGCTAATGAAAAACTGTTTTTT.

This clonotype was seen at least ten times. The rearrangement links TRBV5-1 to TRBJ2-3, with 9 bases matching TRBD2. The CDR3 totals 14 residues. V gave up 6 bases and J gave up 4 bases; unmatched junction bases: 6. CDR1 SGHRS and CDR2 YFSETQ come from the germline V gene. The CDR3 spells CASIAGDQADTQYF. Written as DNA, the CDR3 is TGCGCCAGCATAGCGGGAGATCAGGCAGATACGCAGTATTTT.

The sample holds many counts of this clonotype. The chain couples TRBV20-1 to TRBJ2-3, with a tentative D call TRBD2 (6 bases). The CDR3 length is 14 residues. Germline lookup yields CDR1 DFQATT and CDR2 SNEGSKA (reference sequence). V was shortened by 6 bases and J by 0 bases, with 13 bases between the two germline ends. CDR3 nucleotides: TGCAGTGCCACGGGGGTACTGAGCACAGATACGCAGTATTTT. It translates to CSATGVLSTDTQYF.

This clonotype has at least ten counts. The genes are TRBV5-1 and TRBJ2-7, with D unresolved. Germline CDR1 and CDR2: SGHRS and YFSETQ. The CDR3 extends over 12 amino acids. With 3 bases removed from V and 5 bases from J, the gap between germline ends came to 9 bases. For the CDR3, the DNA is TGCGCCAGCAGCTCTGGCCTCGACGAGCAGTACTTC. Its translation: CASSSGLDEQYF.

This clonotype was picked up a small number of times. This rearrangement joins TRBV11-3 to TRBJ2-4, with D uncertain. Germline lookup yields CDR1 SGHNT and CDR2 YENEEA. V lost 5 bases, J lost 6 bases, and 14 bases lay in between. This CDR3 spans 14 amino acids. The CDR3 loop is CASSNLDGSNIQYF. The CDR3 DNA sequence: TGTGCCAGCAGCAACCTGGACGGCTCAAACATTCAGTACTTC.

About this clonotype: A read error may be the cause here, since a much bigger clone is one base away. In DNA, the CDR3 is TGCGCCAGCAGCCCGGAGGGGGGAGATACGCAGTATTTT. Translating it yields CASSPEGGDTQYF. The V and J genes are TRBV5-1 and TRBJ2-3, with D perhaps assigned TRBD1 or TRBD2 (6 bases each). The CDR3 is 13 residues long. Germline loops: CDR1 SGHRS, CDR2 YFSETQ. Trimming left V 4 bases short and J 5 bases short, with 11 bases between.

This chain connects TRBV19 to TRBJ2-1; 11 positions agree with TRBD2. Trimming took 5 bases from V and 7 from J; bases not matched to a gene: 10. The length of the CDR3 is 16 residues. Germline CDR1 and CDR2: LNHDA and SQIVND (reference sequence). CDR3 amino acids: CASSFYSGRGWNEQFF. For the CDR3, the DNA is TGTGCCAGTAGTTTTTATAGCGGGAGGGGTTGGAATGAGCAGTTCTTC.